Below are 2 T cell receptor beta chains sequenced from a single sample in a study of beta chain features in type 1 diabetes. These TCRs' antigens remain unknown. Sequencing targeted expressed TCRB transcripts, as all isolated RNA had been reverse transcribed. Data came from immunoSEQ multiplex PCR; TCRdb stores just in-frame clones and leaves some out. The data contain about 710,000 clones, over 11% of them seen just once; the ten biggest clones take up just under 0.04%. Study results and limitations: When Type 1 diabetes patients were examined, their TCRB CDR3s proved moderately but significantly shorter in all four CD4+ subsets.

Sequencing was carried out using naive CD4+ T cells from blood. These receptors originate from a young man with type 1 diabetes.

This clone was counted only a few times. The CDR3 here is CASSENYPDTQYF. The CDR3 DNA is TGTGCCAGCAGTGAAAACTATCCAGATACGCAGTATTTT. The rearrangement links TRBV25-1 to TRBJ2-3; D call uncertain. CDR3 length: 13 residues. V shed 2 bases and J shed 4 bases, with 7 bases lying between them. In germline, CDR1 is MGHDK, CDR2 SYGVNS.

The chain uses TRBV30 and TRBJ2-7; D is tentatively TRBD1 or TRBD2 (6 bases each). V was pared by 7 bases and J by 2 bases, with 21 bases between. This CDR3 comprises 15 residues. The V gene's germline CDR1 is GTSNPN and CDR2 SVGIG (reference sequence). CDR3 DNA sequence: TGTGCCTTCAGCCCGGTCGTCGGGGGCCCCTACGAGCAGTACTTC. This encodes CAFSPVVGGPYEQYF. Complete variable domain (other parts from reference TRBV30 and TRBJ2-7): SQTIHQWPATLVQPVGSPLSLECTVEGTSNPNLYWYRQAAGRGLQLLFYSVGIGQISSEVPQNLSASRPQDRQFILSSKKLLLSDSGFYLCAFSPVVGGPYEQYFGPGTRLTVT.